This T cell receptor beta chain is from a study of PD-L1 blockade in urothelial cancer. The sample's time point: peripheral blood 6 weeks after treatment start. Peripheral blood mononuclear cells were collected from every patient before and during treatment, yielding between 1 and 8 samples per patient. Method: immunoSEQ multiplex PCR; TCRdb's copy keeps in-frame clones and lacks some. In the table there are 95,000 to 150,000 clones, around 86% of which are singletons. The CDR3 spans 15 residues. Germline V lookup: CDR1 MDHEN, CDR2 SYDVKM. The V gene end was trimmed by 4 bases and the J gene end by 1 base; junction bases not matched to a gene: 4.

This sequence joins TRBV28 and TRBJ2-7, with TRBD1 matching over 10 bases. This sample comprised PBMCs, obtained around atezolizumab (anti-PD-L1) treatment. The source is a man between 50 and 59 years old with urothelial cancer. This CDR3 is CASSSPGQGSYEQYF. The CDR3 region has the DNA TGTGCCAGCAGTTCACCGGGACAGGGGTCCTACGAGCAGTACTTC.